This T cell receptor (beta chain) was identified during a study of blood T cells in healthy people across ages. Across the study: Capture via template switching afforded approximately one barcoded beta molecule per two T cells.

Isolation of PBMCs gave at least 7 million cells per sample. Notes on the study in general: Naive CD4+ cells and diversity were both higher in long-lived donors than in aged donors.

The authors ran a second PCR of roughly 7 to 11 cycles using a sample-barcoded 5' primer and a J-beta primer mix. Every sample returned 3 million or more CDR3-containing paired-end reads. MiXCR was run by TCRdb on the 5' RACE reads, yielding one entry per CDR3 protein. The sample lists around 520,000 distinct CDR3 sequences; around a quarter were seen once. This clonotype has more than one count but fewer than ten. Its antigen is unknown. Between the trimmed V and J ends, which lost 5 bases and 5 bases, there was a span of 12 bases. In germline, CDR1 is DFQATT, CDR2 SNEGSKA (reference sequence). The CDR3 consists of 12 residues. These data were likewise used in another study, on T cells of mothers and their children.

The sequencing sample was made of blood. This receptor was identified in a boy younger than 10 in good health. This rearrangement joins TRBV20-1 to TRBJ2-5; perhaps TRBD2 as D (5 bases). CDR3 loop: CSALPTGETQYF. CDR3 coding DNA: TGCAGTGCTCTTCCCACGGGGGAGACCCAGTACTTC.